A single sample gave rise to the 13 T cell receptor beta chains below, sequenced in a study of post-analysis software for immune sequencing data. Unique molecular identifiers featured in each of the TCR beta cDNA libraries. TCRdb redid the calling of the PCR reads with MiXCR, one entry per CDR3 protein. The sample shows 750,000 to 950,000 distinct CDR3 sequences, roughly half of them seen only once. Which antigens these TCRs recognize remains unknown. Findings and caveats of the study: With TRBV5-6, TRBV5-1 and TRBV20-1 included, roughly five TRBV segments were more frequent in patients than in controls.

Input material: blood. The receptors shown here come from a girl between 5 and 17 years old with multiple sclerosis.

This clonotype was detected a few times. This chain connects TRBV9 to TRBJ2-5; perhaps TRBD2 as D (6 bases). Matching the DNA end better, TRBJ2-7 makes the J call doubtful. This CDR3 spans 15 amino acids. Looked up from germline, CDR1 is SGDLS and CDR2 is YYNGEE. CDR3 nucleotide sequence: TGTGCCAGCAGCGTACATGGGAGGTCTGACTACGAGCAGTACTTC. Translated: CASSVHGRSDYEQYF.

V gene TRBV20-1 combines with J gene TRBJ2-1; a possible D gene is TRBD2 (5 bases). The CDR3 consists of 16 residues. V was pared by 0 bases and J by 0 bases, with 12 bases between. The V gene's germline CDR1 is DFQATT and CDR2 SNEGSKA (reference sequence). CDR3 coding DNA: TGCAGTGCTAGAGATAAACTAGGCAACTCCTACAATGAGCAGTTCTTC. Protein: CSARDKLGNSYNEQFF.

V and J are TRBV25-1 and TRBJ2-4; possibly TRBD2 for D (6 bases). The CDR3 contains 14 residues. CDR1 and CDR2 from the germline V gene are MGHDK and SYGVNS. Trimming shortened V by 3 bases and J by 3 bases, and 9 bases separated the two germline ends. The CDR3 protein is CASSDIGGKNIQYF. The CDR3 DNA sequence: TGTGCCAGCAGTGACATCGGGGGCAAAAACATTCAGTACTTC.

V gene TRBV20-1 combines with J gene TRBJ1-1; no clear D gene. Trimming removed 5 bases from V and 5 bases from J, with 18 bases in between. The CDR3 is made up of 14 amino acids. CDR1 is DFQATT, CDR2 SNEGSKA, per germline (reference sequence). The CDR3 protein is CSASLLDLLTEAFF. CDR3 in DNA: TGCAGTGCTTCTCTATTGGACTTGTTAACTGAAGCTTTCTTT.

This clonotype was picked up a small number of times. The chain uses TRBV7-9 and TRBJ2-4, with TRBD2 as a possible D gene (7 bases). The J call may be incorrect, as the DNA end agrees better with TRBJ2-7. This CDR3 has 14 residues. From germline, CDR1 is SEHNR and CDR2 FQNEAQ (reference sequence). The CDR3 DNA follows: TGTGCCAGCAGCCAATCGGGGGGCCTCTACGAGCAGTACTTC. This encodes CASSQSGGLYEQYF.

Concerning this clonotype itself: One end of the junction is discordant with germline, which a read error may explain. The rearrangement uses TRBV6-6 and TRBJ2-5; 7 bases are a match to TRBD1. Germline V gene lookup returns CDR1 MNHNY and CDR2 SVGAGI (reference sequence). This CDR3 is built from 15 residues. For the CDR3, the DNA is TGTACCAGCAGTTACCCTGACAGGGTAGCGGAGACCCAGTACTTC. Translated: CTSSYPDRVAETQYF.

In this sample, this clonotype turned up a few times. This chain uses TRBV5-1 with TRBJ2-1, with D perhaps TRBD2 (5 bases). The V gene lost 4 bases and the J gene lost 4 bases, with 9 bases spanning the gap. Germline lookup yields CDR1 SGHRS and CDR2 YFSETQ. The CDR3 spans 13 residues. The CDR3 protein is CASSAGLYNEQFF. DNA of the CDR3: TGCGCCAGCAGCGCGGGCCTTTACAATGAGCAGTTCTTC.

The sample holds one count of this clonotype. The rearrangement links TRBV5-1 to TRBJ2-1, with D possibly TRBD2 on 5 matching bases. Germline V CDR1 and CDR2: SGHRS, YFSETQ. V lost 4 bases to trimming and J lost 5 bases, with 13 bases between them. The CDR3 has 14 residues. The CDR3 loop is CASSRGSVNNEQFF. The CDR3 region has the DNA TGCGCCAGCAGCCGAGGGAGTGTGAACAATGAGCAGTTCTTC.

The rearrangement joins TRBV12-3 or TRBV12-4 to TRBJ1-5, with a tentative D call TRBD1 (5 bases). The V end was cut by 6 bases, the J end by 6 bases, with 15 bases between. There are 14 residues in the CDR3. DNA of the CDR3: TGTGCCAGCAGCCCGGGGGGGGAGGGTCAGCCCCAGCATTTT. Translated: CASSPGGEGQPQHF.

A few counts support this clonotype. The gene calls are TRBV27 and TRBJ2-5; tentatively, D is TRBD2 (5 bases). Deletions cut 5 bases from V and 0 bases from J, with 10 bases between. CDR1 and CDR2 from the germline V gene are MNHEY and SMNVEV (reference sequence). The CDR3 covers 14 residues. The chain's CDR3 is CASSVRGNQETQYF. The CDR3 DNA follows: TGTGCCAGCAGTGTCCGGGGTAACCAAGAGACCCAGTACTTC.

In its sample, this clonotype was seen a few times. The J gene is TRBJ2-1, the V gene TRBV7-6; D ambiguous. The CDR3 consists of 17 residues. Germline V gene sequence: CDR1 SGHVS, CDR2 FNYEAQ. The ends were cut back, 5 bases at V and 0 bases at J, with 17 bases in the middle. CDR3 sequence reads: CASSERVDRYSYNEQFF. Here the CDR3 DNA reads TGTGCCAGCAGCGAAAGGGTCGACCGGTACTCCTACAATGAGCAGTTCTTC.

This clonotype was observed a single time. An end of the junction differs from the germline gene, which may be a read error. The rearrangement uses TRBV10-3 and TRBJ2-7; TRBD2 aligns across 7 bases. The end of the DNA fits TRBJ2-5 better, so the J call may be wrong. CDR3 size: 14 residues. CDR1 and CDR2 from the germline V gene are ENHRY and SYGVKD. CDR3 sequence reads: CAVSESREGETQYF. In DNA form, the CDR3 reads TGTGCCGTCAGTGAGTCAAGGGAGGGAGAGACCCAGTACTTC.

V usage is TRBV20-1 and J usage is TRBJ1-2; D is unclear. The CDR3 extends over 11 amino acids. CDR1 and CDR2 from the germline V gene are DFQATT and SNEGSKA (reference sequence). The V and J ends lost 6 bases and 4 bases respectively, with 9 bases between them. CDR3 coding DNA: TGCAGTGCCGTGGTCCCCTATGGCTACACCTTC. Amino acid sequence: CSAVVPYGYTF.